This entry lists 28 T cell receptor beta chains sequenced from one sample in a study of response to subunit inactivated influenza vaccine. TCRdb re-called the RT-PCR reads with MiXCR, one entry per CDR3 protein. Found here are around 480,000 distinct CDR3 sequences, 15% to 20% of them singletons; the top ten hold over 2.5%. Sequenced here: CD4+ T cells sorted from PBMCs, sampled about 23 months after vaccination. The receptor source for this set is a man between 45 and 75 years old who received an inactivated influenza vaccine.

The sample holds a few counts of this clonotype. The chain uses TRBV6-2 or TRBV6-3 and TRBJ2-7; TRBD1 matches 9 bases. Germline lookup yields CDR1 MNHEY and CDR2 SVGEGT. J was trimmed by 0 bases and V by 6 bases; bases with no gene match: 3. There are 14 residues in the CDR3. This CDR3 reads CASRTGGSSYEQYF. The CDR3 coding sequence is TGTGCCAGCAGGACAGGGGGATCCTCCTACGAGCAGTACTTC.

This clonotype was found a few times. The chain recombines TRBV5-1 with TRBJ2-3; no firm D call. V was trimmed by 6 bases and J by 4 bases, leaving 15 bases between them. This CDR3 comprises 14 residues. The germline V gene encodes CDR1 SGHRS and CDR2 YFSETQ. CDR3 nucleotides: TGCGCCAGCAAGAAGAACAGTTGGTCAGATACGCAGTATTTT. This sequence encodes CASKKNSWSDTQYF.

This clonotype was detected only a few times. The rearrangement joins TRBV5-5 to TRBJ2-1; TRBD2 matches at 8 bases. The ends lost 4 bases at V and 7 bases at J; junction bases unmatched: 7. Germline CDR1 is SGHKS and CDR2 is YYEKEE (reference sequence). The CDR3 runs 14 residues. CDR3 residues: CASSATSVLNEQFF. The DNA of the CDR3 is TGTGCCAGCAGCGCGACTAGCGTCTTAAATGAGCAGTTCTTC.

This clonotype has just a few counts. The chain uses TRBV10-3 and TRBJ1-2, with 9 bases matching TRBD1. CDR3 length: 12 amino acids. CDR1 is ENHRY, CDR2 SYGVKD, per germline. Trimming took 10 bases from V and 7 from J; bases not matched to a gene: 7. The CDR3: CATRTGVLGYTF. The CDR3 DNA sequence: TGTGCCACACGGACAGGGGTGCTTGGCTACACCTTC.

This clonotype appeared many times. This chain joins TRBV11-2 and TRBJ1-1; 8 nucleotides agree with TRBD1. The J segment lost 8 bases and the V segment lost 2 bases, leaving 7 bases of the junction unmatched. The CDR3 spans 14 residues. Germline V CDR1 and CDR2: SGHAT, FQNNGV. The CDR3 DNA is TGTGCCAGCAGCTTACGGACAGGGCTCTTCGAAGCTTTCTTT. Translated, it gives CASSLRTGLFEAFF.

This clonotype has at least ten counts. The chain employs TRBV4-3 and TRBJ1-1, with 7 positions matching TRBD1. The CDR3 runs to 15 residues. V was clipped by 3 bases and J by 3 bases; unmatched bases: 7. Per the germline V gene, CDR1 is LGHNA and CDR2 is YSLEER. CDR3 loop: CASSHLDRDHTEAFF. CDR3 nucleotides: TGCGCCAGCAGCCACCTTGACAGGGACCACACTGAAGCTTTCTTT.

The chain couples TRBV7-9 to TRBJ1-1; the match to TRBD1 covers 9 bases. The V and J ends lost 5 bases and 4 bases, in that order; junction bases with no gene match: 11. The CDR3 runs to 16 residues. CDR1 is SEHNR, CDR2 FQNEAQ, per germline (reference sequence). The CDR3: CASSRSGTGRFTEAFF. The CDR3 DNA reads TGTGCCAGCAGCCGTTCAGGGACAGGGCGGTTCACTGAAGCTTTCTTT.

This clonotype appeared a few times. J is TRBJ2-7 and V is TRBV6-5; 8 bases line up with TRBD2. With V trimmed by 0 bases and J by 5 bases, 6 bases remained unmatched. CDR1 and CDR2 from the germline V gene are MNHEY and SVGAGI. The CDR3 has 15 residues. The CDR3 loop reads CASSYSGGRLDEQYF. The CDR3 bases are TGTGCCAGCAGTTACTCGGGCGGGAGGCTTGACGAGCAGTACTTC.

In DNA form, the CDR3 reads TGTGCCAGCGGCCCGGGACAGGGCCCTTATCAGCCCCAGCATTTT. This encodes CASGPGQGPYQPQHF. This chain connects TRBV12-3 or TRBV12-4 to TRBJ1-5, with 9 bases lining up with TRBD1. Unmatched junction bases numbered 10, after V lost 8 bases and J lost 5 bases. The CDR3 spans 15 residues.

The chain carries TRBV18 and TRBJ2-2; D assignment may be TRBD1 or TRBD2 (5 bases each). This CDR3 spans 19 amino acids. The V end lost 3 bases, the J end lost 4 bases, and 24 bases lay between the germline ends. In germline, CDR1 is KGHSH, CDR2 LQKENI. CDR3 sequence (DNA): TGTGCCAGCTCACCCTTTGCAGGGAGACCCACCAAGAGCACCGGGGAGCTGTTTTTT. It encodes CASSPFAGRPTKSTGELFF.

This clonotype was found a few times. V is TRBV9 and J is TRBJ1-3; D remains unclear. Looked up from germline, CDR1 is SGDLS and CDR2 is YYNGEE. The CDR3 totals 15 residues. V lost 3 bases and J lost 1, with 11 bases in between. The CDR3 spells CASSESGLSGNTIYF. The CDR3 DNA sequence: TGTGCCAGCAGCGAGAGTGGGTTATCTGGAAACACCATATATTTT.

Many counts were recorded for this clonotype. The chain couples TRBV11-2 to TRBJ2-3, with D maybe TRBD1 (5 bases). This CDR3 contains 16 residues. V was shortened by 5 bases and J by 2 bases, with 17 bases between the two germline ends. In germline, CDR1 is SGHAT, CDR2 FQNNGV. CDR3 region: CASSPYRQSHTDTQYF. CDR3 bases: TGTGCCAGCAGCCCGTATCGACAGAGCCACACAGATACGCAGTATTTT. The full variable domain, completed using reference TRBV11-2 and TRBJ2-3, is EAGVAQSPRYKIIEKRQSVAFWCNPISGHATLYWYQQILGQGPKLLIQFQNNGVVDDSQLPKDRFSAERLKGVDSTLKIQPAKLEDSAVYLCASSPYRQSHTDTQYFGPGTRLTVL.

This clonotype has more than one count but fewer than ten. The chain links TRBV7-2 to TRBJ1-3; D might be TRBD1 (5 bases). In germline, CDR1 is SGHTA, CDR2 FQGNSA. CDR3 length equals 12 residues. Trimming left V 0 bases short and J 9 bases short, with 6 bases between. DNA for the CDR3: TGTGCCAGCAGCTTAGCGGGGGGCACCATATATTTT. The encoded protein is CASSLAGGTIYF.

The gene calls are TRBV4-1 and TRBJ2-7, with 8 bases lining up with TRBD2. Germline assignment: CDR1 MGHRA and CDR2 YSYEKL. CDR3 length: 14 residues. J gave up 7 bases and V 1 base, and 6 bases lay outside the gene matches. The chain's CDR3 is CASSQAGGAVEQYF. Written as DNA, the CDR3 is TGCGCCAGCAGCCAAGCCGGGGGGGCCGTTGAGCAGTACTTC.

This clonotype was detected only a few times. This rearrangement joins TRBV6-2 or TRBV6-3 to TRBJ1-5, with no clear D. This CDR3 has 15 residues. V shed 4 bases and J shed 0 bases, with 10 bases lying between them. From germline, CDR1 is MNHEY and CDR2 SVGEGT. This CDR3 reads CASSSFGNSNQPQHF. The CDR3 DNA reads as TGTGCCAGCAGTTCCTTCGGAAATAGCAATCAGCCCCAGCATTTT.

The genes are TRBV24-1 and TRBJ2-5; 8 bases map to TRBD1. Germline V gene sequence: CDR1 KGHDR, CDR2 SFDVKD. The CDR3 covers 15 residues. V gave up 9 bases and J gave up 4 bases; unmatched junction bases: 12. The CDR3 loop reads CATGGMDRAGETQYF. CDR3 DNA: TGTGCCACCGGGGGAATGGACAGGGCGGGAGAGACCCAGTACTTC.

This chain joins TRBV6-1 and TRBJ1-4; D unclear. CDR1 MNHNS and CDR2 SASEGT come from the germline V gene. With 5 bases removed from V and 13 bases from J, the gap between germline ends came to 17 bases. This CDR3 contains 13 residues. This CDR3 reads CASSLSTTRGLFF. The CDR3 DNA follows: TGTGCCAGCAGTCTCTCAACGACCCGGGGACTGTTTTTT.

In this sample, this clonotype turned up once. This chain joins TRBV20-1 and TRBJ2-4; TRBD1 might be the D (6 bases). Trimming cost V 6 bases and J 0 bases, with 18 bases left between them. CDR1 and CDR2 from the germline V gene are DFQATT and SNEGSKA (reference sequence). This CDR3 comprises 16 residues. This CDR3 is CSANAQGTLAKNIQYF. Here the CDR3 DNA reads TGCAGTGCAAATGCCCAGGGGACCTTAGCCAAAAACATTCAGTACTTC.

CDR3 sequence reads: CASSPLGGLPSNYGYTF. CDR3 DNA sequence: TGTGCCAGCTCTCCCCTCGGGGGCCTTCCATCTAACTATGGCTACACCTTC. The V call is TRBV18, the J call TRBJ1-2; perhaps TRBD1 as D (6 bases). The CDR3 loop spans 17 amino acids. In germline, CDR1 is KGHSH, CDR2 LQKENI. Deletions cut 6 bases from V and 0 bases from J, with 20 bases between.

V gene TRBV2 combines with J gene TRBJ1-1, with no clear D. This CDR3 region has 11 residues. Between the trimmed V and J ends, which lost 6 bases and 7 bases, there was a span of 9 bases. The V gene's germline CDR1 is SNHLY and CDR2 FYNNEI. CDR3 nucleotide sequence: TGTGCCAGCAGGCGCGGGCGTGAAGCTTTCTTT. Translation: CASRRGREAFF.

This clonotype was seen more than once but under ten times. The chain carries TRBV20-1 and TRBJ2-5; 8 positions agree with TRBD1. V trimming: 6 bases; J trimming: 5 bases; junction bases outside the gene matches: 17. CDR1 DFQATT and CDR2 SNEGSKA come from the germline V gene (reference sequence). This CDR3 contains 16 residues. The chain's CDR3 is CSACDRDRGKFETQYF. The CDR3 DNA reads TGCAGTGCCTGTGACCGCGACAGGGGAAAGTTCGAGACCCAGTACTTC.

V usage is TRBV7-9 and J usage is TRBJ2-1; D possibly corresponds to TRBD1 (5 bases). V lost 3 bases and J 9 bases, leaving 12 bases between the germline ends. The CDR3 runs to 13 residues. Germline V gene data show CDR1 as SEHNR and CDR2 as FQNEAQ (reference sequence). The CDR3 DNA is TGTGCCAGCAGCTTTCAGGGCTCCGCTGAGCAGTTCTTC. Amino acids: CASSFQGSAEQFF.

In its sample, this clonotype was seen a few times. The chain has TRBV3-1 and TRBJ2-3, with 14 bases fitting TRBD2. CDR3 length: 14 residues. The germline V gene encodes CDR1 LGHDT and CDR2 YNNKEL (reference sequence). V lost 8 bases to trimming and J lost 7 bases; unmatched junction nucleotides: 5. CDR3 nucleotides: TGTGCCAGCGGGACTAGCGGGAGATCGAATACGCAGTATTTT. It is translated as CASGTSGRSNTQYF.

This chain links TRBV28 with TRBJ2-1; D possibly corresponds to TRBD2 (6 bases). The CDR3 extends over 15 amino acids. Trimming left V 5 bases short and J 0 bases short, with 11 bases between. Germline CDR1 MDHEN, CDR2 SYDVKM. The CDR3 nucleotides are TGTGCCAGCAGTGTGGGCGGGGACTCCTACAATGAGCAGTTCTTC. Translated, it gives CASSVGGDSYNEQFF.

This clonotype was seen more than once but under ten times. CDR3 sequence (DNA): TGTGCCAGCAGCCAAGACCAGGGCAGGGGGAGAACCGGGGAGCTGTTTTTT. Amino acid sequence: CASSQDQGRGRTGELFF. The chain combines TRBV4-2 with TRBJ2-2; 7 bases are a match to TRBD1. The CDR3 extends over 17 amino acids. The V and J ends lost 0 bases and 5 bases, in that order; junction bases with no gene match: 9. Germline CDR1 is LGHNA and CDR2 is YNFKEQ.

The sample holds a few counts of this clonotype. V gene TRBV6-2 or TRBV6-3 combines with J gene TRBJ1-1, with a possible D match to TRBD1 (6 bases). Germline values: CDR1 MNHEY, CDR2 SVGEGT. CDR3 length: 16 amino acids. Between the trimmed V and J ends, which lost 4 bases and 0 bases, there was a span of 15 bases. Here the CDR3 reads CASSSTDRVMNTEAFF. The CDR3 region has the DNA TGTGCCAGCAGTTCGACGGACAGAGTCATGAACACTGAAGCTTTCTTT.

The CDR3 DNA sequence: TGTGCCAGCAGCATAGCAGCCAAAAACATTCAGTACTTC. Its protein product is CASSIAAKNIQYF. The chain carries TRBV6-2 or TRBV6-3 and TRBJ2-4; no clear D. The CDR3 spans 13 residues. Trimming cost V 6 bases and J 0 bases, with 6 bases left between them. The germline CDR1 and CDR2 sequences are MNHEY and SVGEGT.

This clonotype was seen a handful of times. V gene TRBV18 combines with J gene TRBJ2-1; no clear D gene. In germline, CDR1 is KGHSH, CDR2 LQKENI. This CDR3 comprises 15 residues. The ends were cut back, 3 bases at V and 4 bases at J, with 13 bases in the middle. The CDR3 nucleotides read TGTGCCAGCTCACCCTCGCAAATGTCTTACAATGAGCAGTTCTTC. This gives the protein CASSPSQMSYNEQFF.